These 27 T cell receptor beta chains were all obtained from the same sample, sequenced in a study of T cells in Graves' hyperthyroidism and ophthalmopathy. RNA transcripts were the template for amplifying TCR beta CDR3 regions. The TCR CDR3 was amplified in a first-round RT-PCR using the HTBI primer set. Each CDR3 protein is one row after TCRdb ran MiXCR on the multiplex PCR reads. The sample carries about 560,000 distinct CDR3 sequences, around a sixth recorded once. Source material: blood. The source of these receptors is a woman in her thirties with Graves' hyperthyroidism.

This clonotype appeared a single time. V is TRBV3-1 and J is TRBJ2-7, with 11 bases lining up with TRBD2. The germline V gene has CDR1 LGHDT and CDR2 YNNKEL (reference sequence). V shed 4 bases and J 6 bases; nucleotides not matched to a gene: 5. CDR3 size: 14 residues. The CDR3 DNA follows: TGTGCCAGCAGCCCCGTAGCGGGAGGGCGCGAGCAGTACTTC. Protein sequence: CASSPVAGGREQYF.

This clonotype was found many times. This chain links TRBV11-1 with TRBJ1-2; 9 positions match TRBD1. CDR1 and CDR2 (germline): SGHAT, FQDESV (reference sequence). This CDR3 has 16 amino acids. V lost 5 bases, J lost 4 bases, and 11 bases stayed unmatched. The CDR3: CASSTLRDRDTYGYTF. The CDR3 DNA sequence: TGTGCCAGCAGCACTCTCCGGGACAGGGATACCTATGGCTACACCTTC.

There are a few counts of this clonotype. This chain uses TRBV30 with TRBJ2-1; TRBD2 matches at 9 bases. The CDR3 loop spans 14 amino acids. Trimming removed 0 bases from V and 8 bases from J; junction bases left unmatched: 5. The germline CDR1 and CDR2 sequences are GTSNPN and SVGIG (reference sequence). CDR3 nucleotide sequence: TGTGCCTGGAGTGTCGGGCTAGCGGGATATGAGCAGTTCTTC. Its protein is CAWSVGLAGYEQFF.

CDR3 amino acids: CATSDLDSGSPTDTQYF. As DNA, the CDR3 is TGTGCCACCAGTGATTTGGATAGCGGGAGTCCCACAGATACGCAGTATTTT. The chain couples TRBV24-1 to TRBJ2-3; 9 bases line up with TRBD2. The germline CDR1 and CDR2 sequences are KGHDR and SFDVKD. There are 17 residues in the CDR3. V lost 0 bases to trimming and J lost 2 bases; unmatched junction nucleotides: 5.

This clonotype was counted ten times or more. J is TRBJ2-7 and V is TRBV28, with D possibly being TRBD1 (6 bases). Trimming shortened V by 7 bases and J by 4 bases, and 11 bases separated the two germline ends. The germline CDR1 and CDR2 sequences are MDHEN and SYDVKM. The CDR3 sequence is 12 residues long. The CDR3, as DNA: TGTGCCAGCAAAATAACAGGGTACGAGCAGTACTTC. Protein product: CASKITGYEQYF.

This clonotype was observed a few times. V is TRBV27 and J is TRBJ2-3; 9 nucleotides agree with TRBD2. V was clipped by 3 bases and J by 2 bases; unmatched bases: 6. The germline V gene has CDR1 MNHEY and CDR2 SMNVEV (reference sequence). This CDR3 has 16 residues. Here the CDR3 reads CASSFSGRSPTDTQYF. The CDR3 DNA reads as TGTGCCAGCAGTTTTAGCGGGAGATCCCCCACAGATACGCAGTATTTT.

This clonotype was detected many times. The chain employs TRBV11-2 and TRBJ1-3, with no clear D. The V end lost 5 bases, the J end lost 2 bases, and 7 bases lay between the germline ends. From germline, CDR1 is SGHAT and CDR2 FQNNGV. The CDR3 consists of 13 residues. CDR3 DNA sequence: TGTGCCAGCAGCCCCCAGGCTGGAAACACCATATATTTT. It translates to CASSPQAGNTIYF.

There are many counts of this clonotype. The gene calls are TRBV3-1 and TRBJ1-5; TRBD1 matches 7 bases. The J segment lost 6 bases and the V segment lost 1 base, leaving 3 bases of the junction unmatched. This CDR3 comprises 14 residues. The germline CDR1 and CDR2 sequences are LGHDT and YNNKEL (reference sequence). In nucleotides, the CDR3 is TGTGCCAGCAGCCAAGGGCAGGGGGGTCAGCCCCAGCATTTT. Its protein is CASSQGQGGQPQHF.

This clonotype was observed many times. V gene TRBV30 combines with J gene TRBJ2-6, with D possibly matching TRBD1 (6 bases). The CDR3 length is 15 residues. The germline V gene has CDR1 GTSNPN and CDR2 SVGIG (reference sequence). The V gene lost 1 base and the J gene lost 5 bases, with 12 bases spanning the gap. CDR3 protein: CAWSEDSPWANVLTF. CDR3 in DNA: TGTGCCTGGAGTGAGGACAGCCCTTGGGCCAACGTCCTGACTTTC.

This clonotype was detected ten times or more. This chain links TRBV5-1 with TRBJ1-2; 8 nucleotides agree with TRBD1. J gave up 4 bases and V 3 bases, and 5 bases lay outside the gene matches. Germline assignment: CDR1 SGHRS and CDR2 YFSETQ. The CDR3 loop spans 14 amino acids. CDR3 protein: CASSSTQGGYGYTF. CDR3 sequence (DNA): TGCGCCAGCAGCTCGACACAGGGGGGCTATGGCTACACCTTC.

This clonotype has only a few counts. V usage is TRBV28 and J usage is TRBJ2-4, with D perhaps matching TRBD1 (6 bases). The germline V gene encodes CDR1 MDHEN and CDR2 SYDVKM. The CDR3 consists of 16 residues. V was pared by 9 bases and J by 0 bases, with 18 bases between. The CDR3 sequence: CASTPPGHLAKNIQYF. In DNA, the CDR3 is TGTGCCAGTACCCCCCCGGGACACCTAGCCAAAAACATTCAGTACTTC.

Ten or more counts support this clonotype. The V call is TRBV6-1, the J call TRBJ2-7; 11 bases are a match to TRBD2. The CDR3 loop spans 15 amino acids. The trim removed 7 bases at V and 3 bases at J, leaving 8 bases unmatched. Germline V gives CDR1 MNHNS, CDR2 SASEGT. In DNA, the CDR3 is TGTGCCAGCAACGTCGGTGGGACTAGCGGCTACGAGCAGTACTTC. Its translation: CASNVGGTSGYEQYF.

In its sample, this clonotype was seen many times. The rearrangement links TRBV3-1 to TRBJ1-3; no definite D call. Trimming cost V 4 bases and J 0 bases, with 10 bases left between them. This CDR3 has 15 amino acids. The germline V gene has CDR1 LGHDT and CDR2 YNNKEL (reference sequence). Here the CDR3 DNA reads TGTGCCAGCAGCCTGCTGCAGGACTCTGGAAACACCATATATTTT. Protein: CASSLLQDSGNTIYF.

The rearrangement uses TRBV6-1 and TRBJ2-5, with 11 bases matching TRBD2. The V segment lost 5 bases and the J segment 5 bases; nucleotides outside the gene matches: 10. The CDR3 spans 16 residues. Germline V gene data show CDR1 as MNHNS and CDR2 as SASEGT. The chain's CDR3 is CASSKPGLAARETQYF. The CDR3 DNA sequence: TGTGCCAGCAGTAAGCCGGGACTAGCGGCCCGTGAGACCCAGTACTTC.

Only a few counts were recorded for this clonotype. The chain couples TRBV3-1 to TRBJ1-4, with D unresolved. There are 16 residues in the CDR3. The V gene lost 0 bases and the J gene lost 4 bases, with 12 bases spanning the gap. Germline V gives CDR1 LGHDT, CDR2 YNNKEL (reference sequence). For the CDR3, the DNA is TGTGCCAGCAGCCAAGATCTAGAAAGAGATAATGAAAAACTGTTTTTT. Translation: CASSQDLERDNEKLFF.

The chain joins TRBV6-1 to TRBJ2-1; no definite D call. The CDR3 spans 14 residues. The germline CDR1 and CDR2 sequences are MNHNS and SASEGT. Trimming shortened V by 5 bases and J by 6 bases, and 14 bases separated the two germline ends. The CDR3 protein is CASSLGRTANEQFF. CDR3 DNA sequence: TGTGCCAGCAGTTTGGGTCGAACTGCCAATGAGCAGTTCTTC.

This clonotype was seen ten or more times. The chain employs TRBV20-1 and TRBJ2-5, with D possibly matching TRBD2 (6 bases). Trimming took 5 bases from V and 5 from J, leaving 18 bases between them. The germline V gene has CDR1 DFQATT and CDR2 SNEGSKA (reference sequence). The CDR3 extends over 14 amino acids. CDR3 sequence: CSAPGGGHLETQYF. The CDR3 bases are TGCAGTGCTCCCGGTGGAGGGCACTTGGAGACCCAGTACTTC.

The J gene is TRBJ2-7, the V gene TRBV6-5; TRBD2 matches 8 bases. CDR3 length: 16 residues. Trimming took 2 bases from V and 3 from J; bases not matched to a gene: 9. CDR1 and CDR2 from the germline V gene are MNHEY and SVGAGI. The CDR3 DNA reads as TGTGCCAGCAGTTACAGGGGGGGAGCGGGGGACTACGAGCAGTACTTC. Translated, it gives CASSYRGGAGDYEQYF.

CDR3 nucleotides: TGTGCCAGCAGCCGGGGACAGGGCGTGGGTCAGCCCCAGCATTTT. Encoded protein: CASSRGQGVGQPQHF. The J gene is TRBJ1-5, the V gene TRBV6-2 or TRBV6-3; 9 nucleotides agree with TRBD1. The V segment lost 6 bases and the J segment 6 bases; nucleotides outside the gene matches: 9. This CDR3 contains 15 residues. Looked up from germline, CDR1 is MNHEY and CDR2 is SVGEGT.

Note on this clonotype: Relative to the germline gene, one junction end is altered; a read error may explain this. V is TRBV9 and J is TRBJ2-7; D gene ambiguous. The length of the CDR3 is 16 residues. The germline gives CDR1 SGDLS, CDR2 YYNGEE. CDR3 region: CASSVGSPRSSYEQHF. CDR3 coding DNA: TGTGCCAGCAGCGTAGGATCCCCGCGAAGCTCCTACGAGCAGCACTTC. Filled out from reference TRBV9 and TRBJ2-7, the complete variable domain reads DSGVTQTPKHLITATGQRVTLRCSPRSGDLSVYWYQQSLDQGLQFLIQYYNGEERAKGNILERFSAQQFPDLHSELNLSSLELGDSALYFCASSVGSPRSSYEQHFGPGTRLTVT.

This clonotype was picked up a small number of times. The rearrangement uses TRBV6-5 and TRBJ1-4, with D unresolved. Germline V gene sequence: CDR1 MNHEY, CDR2 SVGAGI. V gave up 0 bases and J gave up 1 base, with 15 bases separating them. The CDR3 covers 18 residues. The CDR3 nucleotides read TGTGCCAGCAGTTACTCGTATCCGGGAGGGCGAACTAATGAAAAACTGTTTTTT. Its protein is CASSYSYPGGRTNEKLFF.

This clonotype was seen a handful of times. The V and J genes are TRBV4-1 and TRBJ2-7; TRBD2 matches at 12 bases. Trimming took 3 bases from V and 3 from J; bases not matched to a gene: 3. Germline assignment: CDR1 MGHRA and CDR2 YSYEKL. This CDR3 comprises 15 residues. The CDR3 sequence: CASSHGLAGNYEQYF. CDR3 nucleotide sequence: TGCGCCAGCAGCCATGGACTAGCGGGGAACTACGAGCAGTACTTC.

This clonotype was detected only a few times. The chain has TRBV15 and TRBJ1-1; D perhaps matches TRBD1 (5 bases). V was shortened by 0 bases and J by 4 bases, with 9 bases between the two germline ends. The CDR3 runs to 14 residues. CDR1 and CDR2 (germline): LNHNV, YYDKDF (reference sequence). CDR3 bases: TGTGCCACCAGCAGAGATCAGGGTGGCACTGAAGCTTTCTTT. It translates to CATSRDQGGTEAFF.

The sample holds many counts of this clonotype. J is TRBJ1-3 and V is TRBV30, with 7 bases lining up with TRBD1. The V and J ends lost 3 bases and 2 bases, in that order; junction bases with no gene match: 4. The CDR3 loop spans 14 amino acids. Per the germline V gene, CDR1 is GTSNPN and CDR2 is SVGIG (reference sequence). CDR3 sequence reads: CAWSRGSPGNTIYF. The CDR3 DNA reads TGTGCCTGGAGCAGGGGGAGCCCTGGAAACACCATATATTTT.

Many counts were recorded for this clonotype. The J gene is TRBJ1-5, the V gene TRBV28; D ambiguous. This CDR3 has 14 residues. Trimming shortened V by 6 bases and J by 6 bases, and 15 bases separated the two germline ends. In germline, CDR1 is MDHEN, CDR2 SYDVKM. The DNA of the CDR3 is TGTGCCAGCAGCCACCTGAGCGAATCTCAGCCCCAGCATTTT. Its protein product is CASSHLSESQPQHF.

This clonotype was detected only a few times. CDR3 protein: CASSMTGNEQFF. The CDR3 region has the DNA TGTGCCAGCAGCATGACCGGCAATGAGCAGTTCTTC. The gene calls are TRBV7-6 and TRBJ2-1; D is unresolved. The V end was cut by 5 bases, the J end by 6 bases, with 8 bases between. Germline V gene lookup returns CDR1 SGHVS and CDR2 FNYEAQ. This CDR3 comprises 12 residues.

The V gene is TRBV7-2, the J gene TRBJ1-4; the match to TRBD1 covers 9 bases. This CDR3 has 15 residues. V was clipped by 1 base and J by 7 bases; unmatched bases: 4. Germline CDR1 reads SGHTA; CDR2 reads FQGNSA. As DNA, the CDR3 is TGTGCCAGCAGCTTAGTAGGACAGGGGAGTGAAAAACTGTTTTTT. Translating gives CASSLVGQGSEKLFF.